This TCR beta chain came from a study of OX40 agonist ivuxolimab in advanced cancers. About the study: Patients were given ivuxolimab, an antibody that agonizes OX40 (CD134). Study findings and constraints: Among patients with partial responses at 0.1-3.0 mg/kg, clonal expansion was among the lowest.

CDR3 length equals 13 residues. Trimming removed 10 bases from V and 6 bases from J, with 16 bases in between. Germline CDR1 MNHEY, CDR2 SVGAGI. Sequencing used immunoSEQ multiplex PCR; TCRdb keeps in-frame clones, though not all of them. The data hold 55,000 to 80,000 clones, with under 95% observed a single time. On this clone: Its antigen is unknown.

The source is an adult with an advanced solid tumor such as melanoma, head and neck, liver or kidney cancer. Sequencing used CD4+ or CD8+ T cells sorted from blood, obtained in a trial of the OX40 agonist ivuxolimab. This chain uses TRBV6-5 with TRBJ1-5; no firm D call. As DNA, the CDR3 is TGTGCCACCTTCCCTCGGGGAGGTCAGCCCCAGCATTTT. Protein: CATFPRGGQPQHF.